Described below is a single TCR beta chain sequence and its context. Its antigen is not known. Noted time point: week 11, during vaccination. Topical imiquimod accompanied each vaccine dose, which consisted of 300 ug of mutant IDH1 20-mer peptide. This record belongs to a study of a mutant IDH1 vaccine in newly diagnosed glioma. The wider study: Vaccinations, eight in total, occurred in weeks 1, 3, 5, 7, 11, 15, 19, 23. Antecedent treatment encompassed radiotherapy, temozolomide, or their combination; the majority received both. Vaccination started 4-6 weeks after radiotherapy alone, or with temozolomide cycles.

Method: immunoSEQ multiplex PCR; TCRdb's copy keeps in-frame clones and lacks some. The sample contains some 120,000 clones, around 77% of which appear only once. CDR1 and CDR2 from the germline V gene are ENHRY and SYGVKD. The CDR3 is 12 amino acids. V was cut by 3 bases and J by 7 bases, with 8 bases left in between. Sequencing was performed on PBMCs, taken from a glioma patient whose treatment included an IDH1 peptide vaccine. This clonotype originated in a man aged 35-49 years with glioma. J is TRBJ2-3 and V is TRBV10-3, with D perhaps matching TRBD2 (5 bases). Written as DNA, the CDR3 is TGTGCCATCAGTGAACTAGTACATACGCAGTATTTT. It is translated as CAISELVHTQYF.